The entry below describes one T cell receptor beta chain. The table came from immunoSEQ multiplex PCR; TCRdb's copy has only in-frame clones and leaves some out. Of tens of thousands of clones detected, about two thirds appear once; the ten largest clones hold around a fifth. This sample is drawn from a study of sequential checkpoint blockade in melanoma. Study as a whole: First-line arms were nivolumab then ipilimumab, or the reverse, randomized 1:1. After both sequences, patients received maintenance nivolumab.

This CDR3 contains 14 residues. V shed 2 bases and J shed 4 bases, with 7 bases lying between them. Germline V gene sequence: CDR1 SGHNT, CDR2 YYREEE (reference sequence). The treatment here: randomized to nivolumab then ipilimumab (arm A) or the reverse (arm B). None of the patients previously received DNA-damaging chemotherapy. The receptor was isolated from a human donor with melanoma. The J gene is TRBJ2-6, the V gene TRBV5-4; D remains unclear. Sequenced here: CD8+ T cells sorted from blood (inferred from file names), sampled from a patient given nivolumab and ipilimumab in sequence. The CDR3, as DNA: TGTGCCAGCAGCTTTTGGGCCGGGGCCAACGTCCTGACTTTC. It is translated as CASSFWAGANVLTF. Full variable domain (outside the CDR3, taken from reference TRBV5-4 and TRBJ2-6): ETGVTQSPTHLIKTRGQQVTLRCSSQSGHNTVSWYQQALGQGPQFIFQYYREEENGRGNFPPRFSGLQFPNYSSELNVNALELDDSALYLCASSFWAGANVLTFGAGSRLTVL.